This T cell receptor beta chain was recovered during a study of identical twins. TCRdb re-analysed the 5' RACE reads in MiXCR, keeping a single row per CDR3 protein. This sample has about 470,000 distinct CDR3 sequences, with more than 20% found just once. Of note for this clonotype: The target antigen is unknown.

The germline V gene has CDR1 MNHEY and CDR2 SVGAGI. V lost 8 bases to trimming and J lost 2 bases, with 8 bases between them. The length of the CDR3 is 12 residues. Study-level results: Invariant MAIT and iNKT cells could partly confound zero-insertion analyses.

The data were also submitted as part of a second study, on T cells expressing NK-cell markers. That report notes: Out of eight donors sequenced, seven tested HCMV-seropositive and the remaining one seronegative. An anti-gamma-delta TCR antibody restricted sorting to alpha-beta TCR T cells in several experiments. Six or seven donors carried dominant NKG2C+ clonotypes that made up roughly 1.0-7.0% of their CD8+ T cells.

Sequenced: CD4+ T cells sorted from blood. The chain combines TRBV6-5 with TRBJ2-3; no clear D gene. The TCR sequence derives from a young woman in good health. CDR3 protein: CASGPNTDTQYF. Written as DNA, the CDR3 is TGTGCCAGCGGGCCCAACACAGATACGCAGTATTTT.